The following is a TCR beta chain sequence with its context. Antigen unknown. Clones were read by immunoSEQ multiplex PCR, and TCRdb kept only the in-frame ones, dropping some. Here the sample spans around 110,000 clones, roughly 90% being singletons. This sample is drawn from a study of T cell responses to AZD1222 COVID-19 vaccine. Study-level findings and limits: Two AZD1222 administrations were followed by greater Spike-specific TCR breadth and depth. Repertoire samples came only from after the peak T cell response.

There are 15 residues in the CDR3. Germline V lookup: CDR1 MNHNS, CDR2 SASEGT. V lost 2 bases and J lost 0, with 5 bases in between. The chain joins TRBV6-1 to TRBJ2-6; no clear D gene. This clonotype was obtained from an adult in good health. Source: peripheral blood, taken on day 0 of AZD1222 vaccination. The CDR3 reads CASSELDSGANVLTF. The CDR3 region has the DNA TGTGCCAGCAGTGAACTCGACTCTGGGGCCAACGTCCTGACTTTC.